The clone carrying this TCR beta chain was seen a few times. The antigen is not known. This record comes from a study of T-cell reconstitution after alpha-beta-depleted transplantation in children. Broader study findings: Surviving recipient T cells and intrathymic progenitors accounted for some patients' high TCRbeta diversity at day 60. Among T cells one year after transplant, newly produced cells accounted for most counts and diversity. Approximately two months post-transplant, alpha-beta T cells reportedly originated from several hundred expanded graft clones.

The TCRbeta library was prepared with unique molecular identifiers. TCRdb re-analysed the PCR reads in MiXCR, keeping a single row per CDR3 protein. The repertoire holds approximately 1,000,000 distinct CDR3 sequences, with roughly 29% as singletons. V shed 4 bases, J shed 1 base, and the junction held 9 bases outside the gene matches. Germline V lookup: CDR1 SGHRS, CDR2 YFSETQ. The CDR3 length is 16 residues. The sequence was collected from a boy in the first two years of life who had a stem cell transplant for SCID, so the T cells may come from the graft donor. The sequences come from PBMCs, mostly from graft donor cells, collected 360 days after TCRalphabeta/CD19-depleted stem cell transplant. The V gene is TRBV5-1, the J gene TRBJ1-1, with 8 bases identical to TRBD1. CDR3 region: CASSQQTTGGNTEAFF. CDR3 bases: TGCGCCAGCAGCCAACAAACCACAGGGGGGAACACTGAAGCTTTCTTT. Together with reference TRBV5-1 and TRBJ1-1, the CDR3 gives the full variable domain: KAGVTQTPRYLIKTRGQQVTLSCSPISGHRSVSWYQQTPGQGLQFLFEYFSETQRNKGNFPGRFSGRQFSNSRSEMNVSTLELGDSALYLCASSQQTTGGNTEAFFGQGTRLTVV.